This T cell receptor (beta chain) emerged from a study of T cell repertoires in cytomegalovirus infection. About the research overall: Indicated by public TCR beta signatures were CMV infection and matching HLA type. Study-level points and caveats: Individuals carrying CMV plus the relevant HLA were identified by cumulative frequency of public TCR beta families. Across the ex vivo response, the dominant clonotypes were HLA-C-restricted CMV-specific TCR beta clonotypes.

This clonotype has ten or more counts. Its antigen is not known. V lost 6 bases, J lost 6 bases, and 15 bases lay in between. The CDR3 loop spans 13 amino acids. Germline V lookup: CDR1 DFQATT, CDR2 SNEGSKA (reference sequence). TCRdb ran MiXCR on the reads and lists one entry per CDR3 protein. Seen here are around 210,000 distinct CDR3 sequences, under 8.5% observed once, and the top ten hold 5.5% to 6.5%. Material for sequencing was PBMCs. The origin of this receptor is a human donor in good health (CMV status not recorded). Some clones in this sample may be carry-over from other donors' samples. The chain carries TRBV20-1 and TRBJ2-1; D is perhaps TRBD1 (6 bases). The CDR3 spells CSAPQGGFNEQFF. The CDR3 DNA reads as TGCAGTGCGCCCCAAGGGGGTTTCAATGAGCAGTTCTTC.